The source of this TCR beta chain is a study of control samples from healthy donors and cancer patients. Some clones are missing from TCRdb's copy, which holds only in-frame ones; the method was immunoSEQ multiplex PCR. The sample consists of 9,500 to 15,000 clones, around nine tenths of them appearing once. The V segment lost 5 bases and the J segment 1 base; nucleotides outside the gene matches: 13. This CDR3 is 18 amino acids long. In germline, CDR1 is LNHNV, CDR2 YYDKDF (reference sequence). Sequenced material: formalin-fixed, paraffin-embedded tissue. V usage is TRBV15 and J usage is TRBJ2-2, with 7 bases lining up with TRBD1. The sequence was obtained from a male donor with melanoma. CDR3: CATSGYRDRARNTGELFF. In DNA, the CDR3 is TGTGCCACCAGCGGCTACCGAGACAGGGCCCGGAACACCGGGGAGCTGTTTTTT.